These 25 T cell receptor beta chains were sequenced from one sample in a study of vaccination effects on CD4 cells after COVID-19 (dated by TCRdb to between 2021 and 2024). Libraries were constructed by the immunoSEQ multiplex PCR assay. TCRdb retrieved this table from immuneACCESS and kept in-frame rearrangements only. Not all clones are present; in checked studies, unresolved V genes account for under half, and no reason is known for the remainder. The sample profile shows roughly 23,000 clones; 73% of them were found once. Around 11% of the sample lies in the top ten. These receptors have no identified antigens. In the ViraFEST assay, PBMC were stimulated with viral peptide pools, and TCR sequencing was then used to find antigen-specific CD4+ T cell clonotypes based on their expansion. After around 10 days of culture, CD4+ T cells were isolated with the EasySep CD4+ T cell isolation kit. The source was CD4+ T cells from PBMCs cultured with HCoV-229E spike peptides, collected before COVID-19 vaccination. Sample cell subset or site, as interpreted from the label and publication: HCoV-229E spike overlapping peptide pool stimulation. The receptors shown here come from a human donor who received a COVID-19 vaccine.

This clone has more than one count but fewer than ten. This chain joins TRBV11-3 and TRBJ2-1; TRBD2 might be the D (7 bases). CDR1 and CDR2 (germline): SGHNT, YENEEA. There are 19 residues in the CDR3. V lost 0 bases and J 9 bases, leaving 27 bases between the germline ends. The chain's CDR3 is CASSLDQGGSQTRTAEQFF. The CDR3 DNA reads TGTGCCAGCAGCTTAGATCAGGGCGGGAGTCAAACCCGGACAGCTGAGCAGTTCTTC. Drawing the rest from reference TRBV11-3 and TRBJ2-1, the complete variable domain is EAGVVQSPRYKIIEKKQPVAFWCNPISGHNTLYWYLQNLGQGPELLIRYENEEAVDDSQLPKDRFSAERLKGVDSTLKIQPAELGDSAVYLCASSLDQGGSQTRTAEQFFGPGTRLTVL.

CDR3 region: CASSYTGQGGVEQYF. In DNA form, the CDR3 reads TGCGCCAGCAGTTACACGGGACAGGGAGGTGTCGAGCAGTACTTC. This sequence joins TRBV10-2 and TRBJ2-7, with 9 bases matching TRBD1. CDR1 and CDR2 (germline): WSHSY, SAAADI. The CDR3 contains 15 residues. J gave up 6 bases and V 5 bases, and 11 bases lay outside the gene matches.

The chain links TRBV30 to TRBJ2-4; TRBD1 aligns across 8 bases. The germline CDR1 and CDR2 sequences are GTSNPN and SVGIG (reference sequence). After removal of 7 bases from V and 1 base from J, the junction contained 6 bases not matched to a gene. The CDR3 contains 14 residues. The CDR3 loop reads CASTTGAAKNIQYF. The CDR3 DNA reads as TGTGCCTCAACGACAGGGGCGGCCAAAAACATTCAGTACTTC.

The V gene is TRBV6-1, the J gene TRBJ2-2; D not resolved. The V gene lost 1 base and the J gene lost 1 base, with 4 bases spanning the gap. CDR3 length: 14 amino acids. CDR1 and CDR2 from the germline V gene are MNHNS and SASEGT. Here the CDR3 DNA reads TGTGCCAGCAGTGAAGTCGGGAACACCGGGGAGCTGTTTTTT. Translating it yields CASSEVGNTGELFF.

This clone is categorized as medium-sized. The chain carries TRBV12-3 or TRBV12-4 and TRBJ2-7, with 8 bases that match TRBD2. There are 13 residues in the CDR3. Unmatched junction bases numbered 7, after V lost 5 bases and J lost 7 bases. The CDR3 DNA is TGTGCCAGCAGTCCTAGCGGGCTGGGTGAGCAGTACTTC. Protein: CASSPSGLGEQYF.

J is TRBJ2-1 and V is TRBV5-5; 12 bases align to TRBD2. Germline V gene lookup returns CDR1 SGHKS and CDR2 YYEKEE (reference sequence). The CDR3 runs to 18 residues. Losses at the gene ends were 0 bases for V and 4 bases for J; bases not matched to a gene: 8. As DNA, the CDR3 is TGTGCCAGCAGCTTGGGCCTAGCGGGGGGGCCTGGATACAATGAGCAGTTCTTC. Translating it yields CASSLGLAGGPGYNEQFF.

This clone has more than one count but fewer than ten. This chain connects TRBV19 to TRBJ2-7; 12 bases line up with TRBD2. The CDR3 is 15 amino acids. The V gene's germline CDR1 is LNHDA and CDR2 SQIVND (reference sequence). J was trimmed by 2 bases and V by 9 bases; bases with no gene match: 8. CDR3 protein: CASRLSSGGAYEQYF. The CDR3 DNA reads as TGTGCCAGCCGACTCTCTAGCGGGGGGGCCTACGAGCAGTACTTC. The full variable domain, its missing parts supplied by reference TRBV19 and TRBJ2-7, is DGGITQSPKYLFRKEGQNVTLSCEQNLNHDAMYWYRQDPGQGLRLIYYSQIVNDFQKGDIAEGYSVSREKKESFPLTVTSAQKNPTAFYLCASRLSSGGAYEQYFGPGTRLTVT.

J is TRBJ1-1 and V is TRBV7-9; tentative D call: TRBD1 (6 bases). The CDR3 contains 15 residues. Germline V gene data show CDR1 as SEHNR and CDR2 as FQNEAQ (reference sequence). V lost 3 bases and J lost 1, with 12 bases in between. The CDR3 protein is CASSFYRARNTEAFF. The CDR3 DNA is TGTGCCAGCAGCTTTTACAGGGCAAGGAACACTGAAGCTTTCTTT.

The genes are TRBV5-1 and TRBJ2-7, with 9 bases identical to TRBD1. This CDR3 region has 15 residues. Germline V lookup: CDR1 SGHRS, CDR2 YFSETQ. V lost 4 bases to trimming and J lost 3 bases; unmatched junction nucleotides: 8. The CDR3 here is CASSVYQGQGYEQYF. The CDR3 DNA reads TGCGCCAGCAGCGTGTATCAGGGACAGGGCTACGAGCAGTACTTC.

This chain connects TRBV18 to TRBJ1-6; D is possibly TRBD1 (5 bases). Germline V gene data show CDR1 as KGHSH and CDR2 as LQKENI. The CDR3 totals 14 residues. V was clipped by 2 bases and J by 10 bases, with 12 bases between them. The CDR3 nucleotides read TGTGCCAGCTCACCAATGGGGGTGTCGTCACCCCTCCACTTT. Amino acids: CASSPMGVSSPLHF.

CDR3 protein: CASGLGLTGGPETQYF. The CDR3 DNA reads as TGTGCTAGTGGTTTGGGTTTGACAGGGGGTCCAGAGACCCAGTACTTC. This chain joins TRBV12-5 and TRBJ2-5; 9 bases map to TRBD1. The CDR3 covers 16 residues. Germline CDR1 is LGHNT and CDR2 is FRNRAP. The junction had 7 bases not matched to a gene; V was cut back by 1 base and J by 4 bases.

V usage is TRBV30 and J usage is TRBJ2-7; TRBD1 matches at 7 bases. The CDR3 is 12 amino acids. In germline, CDR1 is GTSNPN, CDR2 SVGIG (reference sequence). Germline trimming cut 4 bases from V and 3 bases from J; bases unmatched to any gene: 3. The CDR3 loop is CAWIGDSYEQYF. The CDR3 bases are TGTGCCTGGATTGGGGACAGCTACGAGCAGTACTTC.

The V and J genes are TRBV4-2 and TRBJ2-1, with 11 positions matching TRBD2. The CDR3 length is 18 residues. V dropped 0 bases and J dropped 10; count of bases not matched to a gene: 14. Germline values: CDR1 LGHNA, CDR2 YNFKEQ. The CDR3 DNA reads TGTGCCAGCAGCCAAGAATTGAGGGGTAGCGGGAGGGCCTTAGAGCAGTTCTTC. As protein: CASSQELRGSGRALEQFF.

The chain carries TRBV24-1 and TRBJ1-2; D is perhaps TRBD1 (5 bases). Germline-derived CDR1 and CDR2 are KGHDR and SFDVKD. V was pared by 0 bases and J by 7 bases, with 11 bases between. The CDR3 covers 14 residues. The CDR3 DNA reads as TGTGCCACCAGTGATTTGTTCGGGGCCAGTGGCTACACCTTC. It translates to CATSDLFGASGYTF.

J is TRBJ2-7 and V is TRBV7-9; 9 bases align to TRBD2. The V gene end was trimmed by 8 bases and the J gene end by 2 bases; junction bases not matched to a gene: 4. CDR3 length: 13 residues. Germline CDR1 is SEHNR and CDR2 is FQNEAQ (reference sequence). CDR3 residues: CASLASGTYEQYF. The CDR3 DNA reads TGTGCCAGCTTAGCTAGCGGGACCTACGAGCAGTACTTC.

The CDR3 nucleotides read TGTGCCAGTAGGCACACAGGGGGACCCAACCAAGAGACCCAGTACTTC. Amino acids: CASRHTGGPNQETQYF. V gene TRBV19 combines with J gene TRBJ2-5, with 8 nucleotides matching TRBD1. There are 16 residues in the CDR3. The germline V gene encodes CDR1 LNHDA and CDR2 SQIVND (reference sequence). V shed 6 bases, J shed 0 bases, and the junction held 9 bases outside the gene matches.

The chain joins TRBV7-2 to TRBJ2-3, with 8 bases that match TRBD2. The CDR3 covers 15 residues. V was clipped by 4 bases and J by 1 base; unmatched bases: 4. Germline loops: CDR1 SGHTA, CDR2 FQGNSA. The CDR3 DNA reads as TGTGCCAGCAGCTATAGCGGGACCGGCACAGATACGCAGTATTTT. Amino acids: CASSYSGTGTDTQYF.

The chain joins TRBV29-1 to TRBJ2-3; D gene ambiguous. Germline V gene sequence: CDR1 SQVTM, CDR2 ANQGSEA. V was clipped by 4 bases and J by 4 bases, with 9 bases between them. The CDR3 sequence is 12 residues long. As DNA, the CDR3 is TGCAGCGTTGTTCTGGGTGCAGATACGCAGTATTTT. Protein product: CSVVLGADTQYF.

The rearrangement joins TRBV2 to TRBJ1-5, with D uncertain. Germline V gene data show CDR1 as SNHLY and CDR2 as FYNNEI. The V gene lost 0 bases and the J gene lost 1 base, with 16 bases spanning the gap. CDR3 length equals 18 residues. CDR3 protein: CASSEAGFLAVSNQPQHF. CDR3 in DNA: TGTGCCAGCAGTGAAGCCGGATTTTTGGCGGTAAGCAATCAGCCCCAGCATTTT.

The chain's CDR3 is CASSQASTEFYEQYF. CDR3 in DNA: TGTGCCAGCAGCCAAGCAAGTACAGAATTCTACGAGCAGTACTTC. The chain is built from TRBV14 and TRBJ2-7; the D is unclear. V dropped 1 base and J dropped 3 bases, with 13 bases sitting between them. This CDR3 is 15 amino acids long. Germline V CDR1 and CDR2: SGHDN, FVKESK.

This CDR3 reads CASSDSRQGETGELFF. The CDR3 nucleotides are TGTGCCAGCAGTGACTCAAGACAGGGAGAAACCGGGGAGCTGTTTTTT. The chain recombines TRBV6-4 with TRBJ2-2; 7 positions match TRBD1. The trim removed 0 bases at V and 5 bases at J, leaving 6 bases unmatched. Germline-derived CDR1 and CDR2 are MRHNA and SNTAGT. This CDR3 has 16 residues.

The chain carries TRBV12-5 and TRBJ2-1; TRBD2 agrees at 9 bases. CDR1 LGHNT and CDR2 FRNRAP come from the germline V gene. This CDR3 region has 18 residues. Germline trimming cut 3 bases from V and 6 bases from J; bases unmatched to any gene: 15. The CDR3 bases are TGTGCTAGTGGTTTATTGGCGGGAGGGCCTTCAAGGGCCAATGAGCAGTTCTTC. This sequence encodes CASGLLAGGPSRANEQFF.

A few counts support this clone. The chain employs TRBV2 and TRBJ2-5; the D gene is possibly TRBD2 (6 bases). Trimming cost V 11 bases and J 4 bases, with 20 bases left between them. This CDR3 contains 14 residues. Germline-derived CDR1 and CDR2 are SNHLY and FYNNEI. The CDR3 DNA is TGTGCCGGGAAGCAGGGCTTGGAGGGAGAGACCCAGTACTTC. This gives the protein CAGKQGLEGETQYF.

The chain carries TRBV4-1 and TRBJ1-5, with D tentatively TRBD1 (5 bases). The CDR3 spans 14 residues. With 1 base removed from V and 7 bases from J, the gap between germline ends came to 11 bases. CDR1 is MGHRA, CDR2 YSYEKL, per germline. CDR3 nucleotide sequence: TGCGCCAGCAGCCAAGGAAGTACAGGCCAGCCCCAGCATTTT. Amino acid sequence: CASSQGSTGQPQHF.

In its sample, this clone was seen a few times. CDR3 amino acids: CASSKTALTEAFF. In nucleotides, the CDR3 is TGTGCCAGCAGTAAGACAGCCCTCACTGAAGCTTTCTTT. V and J are TRBV6-5 and TRBJ1-1, with D perhaps TRBD1 (5 bases). Per germline, CDR1 MNHEY and CDR2 SVGAGI. The CDR3 is 13 residues long. Trimming removed 5 bases at V and 4 bases at J, with 11 bases between.